The 29 T cell receptor beta chains presented below share a single source sample, sequenced in a study of T cell clonality in common variable immunodeficiency. The table came from immunoSEQ multiplex PCR; TCRdb's copy has only in-frame clones and leaves some out. The sample shows fewer than 40,000 clones, no singletons; the ten largest hold 3.5% to 4%. Sequencing used peripheral blood mononuclear cells. Source of these receptors: a person aged 18 to 70 in good health.

This clone was observed many times. From the germline J gene comes the end of the CDR3, since the read stops 3 residues before it. The V and J genes are TRBV29-1 and TRBJ2-5; perhaps D is TRBD1 or TRBD2 (7 bases each). In germline, CDR1 is SQVTM, CDR2 ANQGSEA. V lost 3 bases to trimming and J lost 5 bases, with 13 bases between them. The CDR3 has 13 amino acids. The CDR3: CSVETGRGETQYF. The sequenced part of the CDR3 DNA is TGCAGCGTTGAGACAGGGAGGGGGGAGACC. The full variable domain, completed using reference TRBV29-1 and TRBJ2-5, is SAVISQKPSRDICQRGTSLTIQCQVDSQVTMMFWYRQQPGQSLTLIATANQGSEATYESGFVIDKFPISRPNLTFSTLTVSNMSPEDSSIYLCSVETGRGETQYFGPGTRLLVL.

This clone was recorded at least ten times. The read finishes 3 residues shy of the CDR3 end, and the germline J gene is used to complete it. The chain carries TRBV20-1 and TRBJ2-6; 9 nucleotides match TRBD1. The ends lost 6 bases at V and 3 bases at J; junction bases unmatched: 15. Germline loops: CDR1 DFQATT, CDR2 SNEGSKA (reference sequence). The CDR3 runs to 18 residues. The CDR3 loop reads CSAHPQGQGLGGANVLTF. The covered CDR3 bases are TGCAGTGCCCACCCCCAGGGACAGGGATTAGGTGGGGCCAACGTC.

On this clone itself: The read finishes 3 residues shy of the CDR3 end, and the germline J gene is used to complete it. The rearrangement links TRBV20-1 to TRBJ2-1; 9 positions agree with TRBD2. The ends lost 0 bases at V and 2 bases at J; junction bases unmatched: 2. The V gene's germline CDR1 is DFQATT and CDR2 SNEGSKA (reference sequence). This CDR3 has 15 residues. CDR3 residues: CSARDPSGAYNEQFF. The DNA read from the CDR3 is TGCAGTGCTAGAGATCCTAGCGGGGCCTACAATGAG.

This clone was recorded many times. With the read ending 3 residues before the CDR3 end, the germline J gene is used to fill in that end. The V gene is TRBV6-1, the J gene TRBJ1-2, with D possibly TRBD1 on 6 matching bases. The CDR3 contains 13 residues. Germline values: CDR1 MNHNS, CDR2 SASEGT. CDR3 DNA (partial): TGTGCCAGCAGTGTCCGGACAGCCAGCAGC. It translates to CASSVRTASS. From start to end, the CDR3 is CASSVRTASSYTF.

This clone was seen many times. From the germline J gene comes the end of the CDR3, since the read stops 3 residues before it. The chain uses TRBV2 and TRBJ1-5; D is ambiguous. CDR3 length: 12 amino acids. V gave up 5 bases and J gave up 5 bases, with 7 bases separating them. The germline V gene has CDR1 SNHLY and CDR2 FYNNEI. The CDR3 is CASSPRDQPQHF. The CDR3 bases that were read are TGTGCCAGCAGTCCACGGGATCAGCCC.

This clone was observed at least ten times. The read halts 3 residues ahead of the CDR3 end, with the missing end drawn from the germline J gene. J is TRBJ2-3 and V is TRBV5-4; maybe TRBD1 (6 bases). V was cut by 0 bases and J by 2 bases, with 13 bases left in between. From germline, CDR1 is SGHNT and CDR2 YYREEE (reference sequence). The CDR3 is made up of 16 amino acids. CDR3 bases read: TGTGCCAGCAGCTTGGGGGCAGGGGTATCCACAGATACG. Translation gives CASSLGAGVSTDT. In full, the CDR3 is CASSLGAGVSTDTQYF. Together with reference TRBV5-4 and TRBJ2-3, the CDR3 gives the full variable domain: ETGVTQSPTHLIKTRGQQVTLRCSSQSGHNTVSWYQQALGQGPQFIFQYYREEENGRGNFPPRFSGLQFPNYSSELNVNALELDDSALYLCASSLGAGVSTDTQYFGPGTRLTVL.

This clone was recorded at least ten times. The read gets to within 3 residues of the CDR3 end, and the germline J gene fills in the rest. The chain is built from TRBV7-6 and TRBJ2-3; TRBD2 agrees at 9 bases. The CDR3 totals 15 residues. The junction had 1 base not matched to a gene; V was cut back by 2 bases and J by 1 base. Germline V gene sequence: CDR1 SGHVS, CDR2 FNYEAQ. The DNA read from the CDR3 is TGTGCCAGCAGCTTAATAGCGGGGGGCACAGATACG. It is translated as CASSLIAGGTDT. The complete CDR3 reads CASSLIAGGTDTQYF.

This clone was observed many times. The junction departs from germline at one end; a sequencing error may be responsible. Read coverage stops 3 residues before the CDR3 terminus; the germline J gene supplies the remainder. The chain has TRBV4-2 and TRBJ1-5; no firm D call. Germline CDR1 and CDR2: LGHNA and YNFKEQ. CDR3 length: 15 residues. The CDR3 DNA, read in part, is TGCGCCAGCAGCCAAGATCAGCGTAAGGATCAGCCC. The encoded protein is CASSQDQRKDQP. The entire CDR3 protein is CASSQDQRKDQPQHF.

This clone came up many times. The observed sequence ends 3 residues before the CDR3 terminus, with the missing tail filled in from the germline J gene. The chain is built from TRBV5-6 and TRBJ1-2; D gene ambiguous. The germline V gene has CDR1 SGHDT and CDR2 YYEEEE. V was trimmed by 2 bases and J by 7 bases, leaving 15 bases between them. CDR3 length equals 14 residues. The part of the CDR3 DNA that was read is TGTGCCAGCAGCTTCTACCCCAGCGCATCTGGC. Translated: CASSFYPSASG. The whole CDR3 protein is CASSFYPSASGYTF. Looking up the rest from reference TRBV5-6 and TRBJ1-2 gives the full variable domain: DAGVTQSPTHLIKTRGQQVTLRCSPKSGHDTVSWYQQALGQGPQFIFQYYEEEERQRGNFPDRFSGHQFPNYSSELNVNALLLGDSALYLCASSFYPSASGYTFGSGTRLTVV.

This clone was detected ten times or more. The sequence runs out 3 residues before the end of the CDR3; the remainder is reconstructed from the germline J gene. The chain joins TRBV6-2 or TRBV6-3 to TRBJ2-7; D gene ambiguous. The V gene lost 3 bases and the J gene lost 6 bases, with 15 bases spanning the gap. The germline V gene has CDR1 MNHEY and CDR2 SVGEGT. The CDR3 runs to 14 residues. The CDR3 bases that were read are TGTGCCAGCAGTTATTGGTTAGCTTATGGCGAG. The encoded protein is CASSYWLAYGE. The entire CDR3 is CASSYWLAYGEQYF.

This clone has a handful of counts. CDR3 DNA (partial): TGTGCCAGCTCACCGGGCGGGACAGAGACCCACGAC. Its translation: CASSPGGTETHD. The entire CDR3 protein reads CASSPGGTETHDYTF. The rearrangement links TRBV18 to TRBJ1-2; 7 positions match TRBD1. The read ends 3 residues shy of where the CDR3 ends; the end is completed using the germline J gene. Germline values: CDR1 KGHSH, CDR2 LQKENI. The CDR3 has 15 residues.

A remark on this clone: The sequence runs out 3 residues before the end of the CDR3; the remainder is reconstructed from the germline J gene. The V call is TRBV20-1, the J call TRBJ2-3, with D maybe TRBD1 (6 bases). This CDR3 contains 12 residues. The germline V gene has CDR1 DFQATT and CDR2 SNEGSKA (reference sequence). Incomplete CDR3 DNA: TGCAGTGCTACGGGACAAGAAGAGACG. It translates to CSATGQEET. The CDR3 in its entirety is CSATGQEETQYF.

This clone was detected many times. The read finishes 3 residues shy of the CDR3 end, and the germline J gene is used to complete it. The chain joins TRBV9 to TRBJ2-3; TRBD1 aligns across 9 bases. V dropped 0 bases and J dropped 6; count of bases not matched to a gene: 8. The length of the CDR3 is 16 residues. In germline, CDR1 is SGDLS, CDR2 YYNGEE. Partial CDR3 DNA: TGTGCCAGCAGCGTAGGAGAGGGGACAGGGCCCGATACG. It is translated as CASSVGEGTGPDT. The whole CDR3 sequence is CASSVGEGTGPDTQYF.

This clone was picked up many times. The CDR3 goes on 3 residues after the read ends, and that part is filled in from the germline J gene. The V call is TRBV7-1, the J call TRBJ2-1; TRBD2 agrees at 9 bases. TRBV7-1 is labeled an ORF, and its function is uncertain. The J segment lost 0 bases and the V segment lost 3 bases, leaving 15 bases of the junction unmatched. The CDR3 length is 20 residues. CDR3 DNA (partial): TGTGCCAGCAGCTCCTTTATGACTAGCGGATACCGAATCTCCTACAATGAG. Amino acids: CASSSFMTSGYRISYNE. The CDR3 in its entirety is CASSSFMTSGYRISYNEQFF.

This clone appeared many times. Partial CDR3 DNA: TGCAGTGTCCTAGACGGAAAGATGAACACCGGGGAG. Residues: CSVLDGKMNTGE. The complete CDR3 protein is CSVLDGKMNTGELFF. J is TRBJ2-2 and V is TRBV20-1; D unresolved. Read sequence stops 3 residues before the CDR3 end, and the germline J gene provides the missing end. Germline values: CDR1 DFQATT, CDR2 SNEGSKA (reference sequence). V was shortened by 7 bases and J by 1 base, with 16 bases between the two germline ends. The CDR3 is 15 amino acids.

This clone occurred many times. From the germline J gene comes the end of the CDR3, since the read stops 3 residues before it. V is TRBV23-1 and J is TRBJ1-2; no reliable D call. TRBV23-1 is identified as an open reading frame with a role that is uncertain. The CDR3 spans 15 residues. CDR3 amino acids: CASSQSTRCSIRYTF. The part of the CDR3 DNA that was read is TGCGCCAGCAGTCAATCGACAAGGTGTTCTATTCGC.

This clone was observed a few times. It may be a read error: a sequence one base away is much more abundant. The CDR3 end falls 3 residues outside the read, so it is completed with the germline J gene. The chain employs TRBV19 and TRBJ2-3, with 7 bases matching TRBD1. CDR1 is LNHDA and CDR2 is SQIVND in the germline V gene (reference sequence). The CDR3 runs to 15 residues. CDR3 protein: CASRSWTGLNQPQYF. The DNA read from the CDR3 is TGTGCCAGTAGAAGTTGGACAGGCCTCAATCAGCCG.

This clone was found many times. The CDR3 is cut off 3 residues early in the read; its end comes from the germline J gene. The rearrangement links TRBV20-1 to TRBJ2-2; unclear D gene. The CDR3 totals 12 residues. Germline CDR1 DFQATT, CDR2 SNEGSKA (reference sequence). The CDR3 sequence: CSASGHDEKLFF. The DNA read from the CDR3 is TGCAGTGCTAGTGGGCACGACGAAAAG.

This clone has at least ten counts. The CDR3 end is not reached by the read, which stops 3 residues before it; the germline J gene fills it in. Other DNA sequences within the sample encode an identical CDR3. The J gene is TRBJ1-1, the V gene TRBV11-2; D gene ambiguous. Germline V lookup: CDR1 SGHAT, CDR2 FQNNGV. V shed 6 bases and J shed 4 bases, with 6 bases lying between them. The CDR3 runs to 11 residues. CDR3: CASRLGTEAFF. The covered CDR3 bases are TGTGCCAGCAGGCTAGGCACTGAA.

Many counts were recorded for this clone. The read finishes 3 residues shy of the CDR3 end, and the germline J gene is used to complete it. V and J are TRBV20-1 and TRBJ1-6; 9 bases are shared with TRBD1. The CDR3 consists of 14 residues. The J segment lost 8 bases and the V segment lost 2 bases, leaving 4 bases of the junction unmatched. CDR1 is DFQATT, CDR2 SNEGSKA, per germline (reference sequence). The part of the CDR3 DNA that was read is TGCAGTGCTAGACGGACAGGGGATTATTCACCC. Its translation is CSARRTGDYSP. The CDR3 reads in full as CSARRTGDYSPLHF.

This clone was seen many times. The read is 3 residues too short to cover the CDR3 end, so that end is filled in from the germline J gene. The chain has TRBV7-3 and TRBJ1-1; D is unresolved. CDR1 SGHTA and CDR2 FQGTGA come from the germline V gene. The CDR3 has 15 amino acids. The V end was cut by 2 bases, the J end by 1 base, with 11 bases between. The CDR3 loop is CASSLGPAGNTEAFF. The CDR3 bases that were read are TGTGCCAGCAGCTTAGGCCCGGCGGGGAACACTGAA. The whole variable domain, remainder taken from reference TRBV7-3 and TRBJ1-1, is GAGVSQTPSNKVTEKGKYVELRCDPISGHTALYWYRQSLGQGPEFLIYFQGTGAADDSGLPNDRFFAVRPEGSVSTLKIQRTERGDSAVYLCASSLGPAGNTEAFFGQGTRLTVV.

This clone was recorded at least ten times. Read coverage stops 3 residues before the CDR3 terminus; the germline J gene supplies the remainder. The chain has TRBV20-1 and TRBJ2-3; 7 bases match TRBD1. The germline gives CDR1 DFQATT, CDR2 SNEGSKA (reference sequence). CDR3 size: 12 residues. Losses at the gene ends were 5 bases for V and 7 bases for J; bases not matched to a gene: 6. The chain's CDR3 is CSAPTTGYTQYF. Partial CDR3 DNA: TGCAGTGCTCCCACGACAGGGTATACG.

This clone appeared a few times. The DNA ends 3 residues before the CDR3 does, and the rest of the CDR3 is filled in from the germline J gene. The rearrangement joins TRBV10-2 to TRBJ2-1, with 9 nucleotides matching TRBD2. Germline CDR1 WSHSY, CDR2 SAAADI. This CDR3 is built from 15 residues. V shed 3 bases and J 9 bases; nucleotides not matched to a gene: 9. CDR3 DNA, as far as it was read: TGCGCCAGCAGTGATATGGTAGCGGGAGTAATTGAG. This codes for CASSDMVAGVIE. The full CDR3 protein is CASSDMVAGVIEQFF.

This clone was detected many times. The read terminates 3 residues ahead of where the CDR3 ends, so the germline J gene completes it. This rearrangement joins TRBV30 to TRBJ2-7; D possibly corresponds to TRBD1 (6 bases). Germline CDR1 reads GTSNPN; CDR2 reads SVGIG (reference sequence). Trimming cost V 0 bases and J 3 bases, with 9 bases left between them. The CDR3 contains 13 residues. The sequenced CDR3 bases are TGTGCCTGGAGTGTAGGGGGTGTCTACGAG. Translation gives CAWSVGGVYE. In full, the CDR3 is CAWSVGGVYEQYF.

This clone was recorded many times. With the read ending 3 residues before the CDR3 end, the germline J gene is used to fill in that end. The chain is built from TRBV5-8 and TRBJ2-6; D perhaps matches TRBD2 (6 bases). Trimming took off 4 bases at V and 2 bases at J, with 10 bases between the two ends. CDR1 SGHTS and CDR2 YDEGEE come from the germline V gene. The CDR3 consists of 15 residues. The DNA read from the CDR3 is TGTGCCAGCAGCCCGGGACTGGCTGGGGCCAACGTC. Translated: CASSPGLAGANV. The whole CDR3 protein reads CASSPGLAGANVLTF.

The table lists this clone with many counts. The sequence runs out 3 residues before the end of the CDR3; the remainder is reconstructed from the germline J gene. The chain uses TRBV19 and TRBJ2-1, with TRBD2 matching over 9 bases. Germline V lookup: CDR1 LNHDA, CDR2 SQIVND (reference sequence). V dropped 7 bases and J dropped 5; count of bases not matched to a gene: 9. CDR3 size: 15 residues. Incomplete CDR3 DNA: TGTGCCAGTACTGCCGGGACTAGCAGGCACAATGAG. It translates to CASTAGTSRHNE. The whole CDR3 is CASTAGTSRHNEQFF.

In this sample, this clone turned up many times. The sequenced fragment ends 3 residues before the CDR3 boundary, so the rest is inferred from the germline J gene. V is TRBV10-3 and J is TRBJ1-1, with D uncertain. The CDR3 has 12 amino acids. Germline V gene data show CDR1 as ENHRY and CDR2 as SYGVKD. The sequenced CDR3 bases are TGTGCCATCAGTGAAGAGGGTCGAGGC. Amino acid sequence: CAISEEGRG. The whole CDR3 protein reads CAISEEGRGAFF.

Notes on this clone: With a much larger clone just one base away, this may be a read error. Incomplete CDR3 DNA: TGTGCCAGCTCACCAATCCCGGGACAGGGACTGAGCACAGATACG. Its translation is CASSPIPGQGLSTDT. The entire CDR3 is CASSPIPGQGLSTDTQYF. V gene TRBV18 combines with J gene TRBJ2-3; 9 bases fit TRBD1. The CDR3 goes on 3 residues after the read ends, and that part is filled in from the germline J gene. This CDR3 comprises 18 residues. Unmatched junction bases numbered 9, after V lost 2 bases and J lost 0 bases. CDR1 KGHSH and CDR2 LQKENI come from the germline V gene.

This clone has at least ten counts. Sequencing ends 3 residues short of the CDR3 end; the germline J gene provides the rest. V gene TRBV20-1 combines with J gene TRBJ2-1; 11 bases are a match to TRBD2. This CDR3 is built from 20 residues. With V trimmed by 0 bases and J by 0 bases, 13 bases remained unmatched. Germline CDR1 is DFQATT and CDR2 is SNEGSKA (reference sequence). The CDR3: CSARDLAGGPSKSSYNEQFF. Incomplete CDR3 DNA: TGCAGTGCTAGAGACTTAGCGGGAGGGCCTTCGAAGAGCTCCTACAATGAG.